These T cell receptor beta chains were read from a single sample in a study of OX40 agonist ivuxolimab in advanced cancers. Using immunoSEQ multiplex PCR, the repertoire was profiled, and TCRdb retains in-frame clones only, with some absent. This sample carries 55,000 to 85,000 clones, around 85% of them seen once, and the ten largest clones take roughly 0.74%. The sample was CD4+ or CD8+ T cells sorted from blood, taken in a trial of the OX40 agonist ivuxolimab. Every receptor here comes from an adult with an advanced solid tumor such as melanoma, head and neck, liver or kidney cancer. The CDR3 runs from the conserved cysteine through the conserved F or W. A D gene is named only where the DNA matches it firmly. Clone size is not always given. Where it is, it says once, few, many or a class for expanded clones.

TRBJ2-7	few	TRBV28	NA	TGTGCCAGCCGGCGGGACGCACTGGAGGAGCAGTACTTC	CASRRDALEEQYF
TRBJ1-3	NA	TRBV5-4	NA	TGCGCCAGCAGCCAACAGGGTAGTCGGAGAAACACCATATATTTT	CASSQQGSRRNTIYF
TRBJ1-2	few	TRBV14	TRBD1	TGTGCCAGCAGCTTACGGACAGGGGGTAACTATGGCTACACCTTC	CASSLRTGGNYGYTF
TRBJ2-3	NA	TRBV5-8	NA	TGTGCCAGCAGCTTGGGGGGAGACAGCTCTTCCACAGATACGCAGTATTTT	CASSLGGDSSSTDTQYF
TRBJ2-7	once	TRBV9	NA	TGTGCCAGCAGCGCAGGGGGGAGCTCCTACGAGCAGTACTTC	CASSAGGSSYEQYF
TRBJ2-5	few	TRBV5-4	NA	TGTGCCAGCAGCTTGGCGGTTAGCGAACCACCCCAAGAGACCCAGTACTTC	CASSLAVSEPPQETQYF
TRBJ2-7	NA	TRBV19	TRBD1	TGTGCCAGTAGTGAACAGGGGGCTCACTACGAGCAGTACTTC	CASSEQGAHYEQYF
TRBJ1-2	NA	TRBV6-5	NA	TGTGCCAGCAGTTACTCGATAGGTTCCAACTATGGCTACACCTTC	CASSYSIGSNYGYTF
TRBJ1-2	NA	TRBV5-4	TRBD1	TGTGCCAGCAGCCGGCTGACAGGGGACTATGGCTACACCTTC	CASSRLTGDYGYTF
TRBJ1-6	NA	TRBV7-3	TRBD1	TGTGCCAGCAGCTCAGGGGGCGAGTCACCCCTCCACTTT	CASSSGGESPLHF
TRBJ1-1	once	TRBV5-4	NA	TGTGCCAGCAGAACCGGGCCTCCAAACACTGAAGCTTTCTTT	CASRTGPPNTEAFF
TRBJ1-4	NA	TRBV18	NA	TGTGCCAGCTCACCTAGAAACAGGGCAACTAATGAAAAACTGTTTTTT	CASSPRNRATNEKLFF
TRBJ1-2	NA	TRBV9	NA	TGTGCCAGCAGCGTAGGAGGGGTCTATGGCTACACCTTC	CASSVGGVYGYTF
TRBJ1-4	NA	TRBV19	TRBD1	TGTGCCAGTAGTATTGGGACAGGGGGCTTTAAAGGAAAACTGTTTTTT	CASSIGTGGFKGKLFF
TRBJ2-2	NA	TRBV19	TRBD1	TGTGCCAGTAGGCCACAGGGGGCAGGAACCGGGGAGCTGTTTTTT	CASRPQGAGTGELFF
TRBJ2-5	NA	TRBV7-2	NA	TGTGCCAGCAGCTTCGGAGGTCCGAGGGAGACCCAGTACTTC	CASSFGGPRETQYF
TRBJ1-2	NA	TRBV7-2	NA	TGTGCCAGCAGCTTCCAGAACTATGGCTACACCTTC	CASSFQNYGYTF
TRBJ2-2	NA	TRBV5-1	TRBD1	TGCGCCAGCAGCCGAGGGGACAGTGAAACCGGGGAGCTGTTTTTT	CASSRGDSETGELFF
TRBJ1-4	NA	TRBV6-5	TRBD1	TGTGCCAGCAGCCGGGACAGGGGTGCTAATGAAAAACTGTTTTTT	CASSRDRGANEKLFF
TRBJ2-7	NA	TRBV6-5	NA	TGTGCCAGCAGTAACCAAGAGGGCTACGAGCAGTACTTC	CASSNQEGYEQYF
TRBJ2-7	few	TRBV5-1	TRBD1	TGCGCCAGCAGGAAGGGACAGGGAAAGGACGAGCAGTACTTC	CASRKGQGKDEQYF
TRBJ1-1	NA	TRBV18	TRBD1	TGTGCCAGCTCACCCCGGACAGGGGAGCAGGGGGCTTTCTTT	CASSPRTGEQGAFF
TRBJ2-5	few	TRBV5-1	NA	TGCGCCAGCAGCTTGGCAGGGGGGTATCAAGAGACCCAGTACTTC	CASSLAGGYQETQYF
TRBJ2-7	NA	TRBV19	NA	TGTGCCAGTAGTACCCGAACAGGGTTAGGGCAGTACTTC	CASSTRTGLGQYF
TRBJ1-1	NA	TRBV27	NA	TGTGCCAGCAGGCAGACCGACGAAGCTTTCTTT	CASRQTDEAFF
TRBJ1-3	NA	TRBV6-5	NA	TGTGCCAGCAGTTATAGGTCAGTCAGCTCTGGAAACACCATATATTTT	CASSYRSVSSGNTIYF